The source of this TCR beta chain is a study of OX40 agonist ivuxolimab in advanced cancers. Study in general: Melanoma, hepatocellular carcinoma, head and neck or renal cell cancer occurred in dose-escalation patients.

The protocol was immunoSEQ multiplex PCR, while the TCRdb copy is restricted to in-frame clones and leaves out a portion. The table includes fewer than 100,000 clones, roughly nine tenths detected once. Regarding the study as a whole: At doses 0.1 to 3.0 mg/kg, CD4+ and CD8+ clones expanded. Some nonresponders additionally presented with little normalized T-cell clonal expansion.

The CDR3 consists of 14 residues. Looked up from germline, CDR1 is MNHNY and CDR2 is SVGAGI (reference sequence). V dropped 2 bases and J dropped 2 bases, with 10 bases sitting between them. As regards this clone: The target antigen is unknown.

The origin of this receptor is an adult with an advanced solid tumor such as melanoma, head and neck, liver or kidney cancer. This specimen consisted of CD4+ or CD8+ T cells sorted from blood, obtained in a trial of the OX40 agonist ivuxolimab. The rearrangement joins TRBV6-6 to TRBJ2-7, with TRBD2 as a possible D gene (6 bases). CDR3 in amino acids: CASSYPAGTYEQYF. In DNA, the CDR3 is TGTGCCAGCAGTTACCCGGCGGGAACCTACGAGCAGTACTTC.